This passage covers 6 T cell receptor beta chains from one sample sequenced in a study of long-term antiretroviral therapy in people with HIV. At the survey level, the v3.0 immunoSEQ assay was run. Method: immunoSEQ multiplex PCR; TCRdb's copy keeps in-frame clones and lacks some. In the table there are about 20,000 clones, over 60% of which are singletons. Sequenced material: unsorted PBMCs, taken 2.9 years after starting antiretroviral therapy. The receptors come from a woman in her 30s with HIV.

V gene TRBV7-2 combines with J gene TRBJ2-1, with TRBD1 matching over 8 bases. CDR1 is SGHTA and CDR2 is FQGNSA in the germline V gene. The CDR3 runs to 15 residues. V was clipped by 5 bases and J by 9 bases; unmatched bases: 12. The CDR3 loop reads CASSPGGQGKGEQFF. The DNA for the CDR3 is TGTGCCAGCAGCCCCGGAGGACAGGGTAAAGGTGAGCAGTTCTTC.

This rearrangement joins TRBV19 to TRBJ1-2; TRBD1 aligns across 7 bases. The CDR3 extends over 16 amino acids. Germline CDR1 LNHDA, CDR2 SQIVND (reference sequence). J was trimmed by 7 bases and V by 7 bases; bases with no gene match: 18. The CDR3, as DNA: TGTGCCAGTACCTCCCAACAGGGGAGGGCTTTTGTTGGCTACACCTTC. It translates to CASTSQQGRAFVGYTF.

The chain links TRBV7-9 to TRBJ1-2, with D tentatively TRBD1 (6 bases). The germline V gene encodes CDR1 SEHNR and CDR2 FQNEAQ (reference sequence). The V and J ends lost 1 base and 7 bases respectively, with 13 bases between them. The CDR3 is 14 residues long. The CDR3 bases are TGTGCCAGCAGCTTAGGATCGGGGGCTAGTGGCTACACCTTC. This sequence encodes CASSLGSGASGYTF.

The J gene is TRBJ2-7, the V gene TRBV6-1, with D tentatively TRBD1 (6 bases). The V gene lost 6 bases and the J gene lost 3 bases, with 9 bases spanning the gap. The germline V gene encodes CDR1 MNHNS and CDR2 SASEGT. This CDR3 is built from 12 residues. CDR3 sequence (DNA): TGTGCCAGCAGAACAGGGAACTACGAGCAGTACGTC. Encoded protein: CASRTGNYEQYV.

J is TRBJ1-1 and V is TRBV29-1; no firm D call. Deletions cut 5 bases from V and 4 bases from J, with 14 bases between. Looked up from germline, CDR1 is SQVTM and CDR2 is ANQGSEA. This CDR3 comprises 13 residues. The chain's CDR3 is CSVFRKLSTEAFF. For the CDR3, the DNA is TGCAGCGTTTTTAGGAAGCTCTCCACTGAAGCTTTCTTT.

The V gene is TRBV6-1, the J gene TRBJ1-5, with D uncertain. The CDR3 length is 12 residues. Trimming pared 7 bases from V and 10 bases from J, leaving 14 bases between. Germline V gives CDR1 MNHNS, CDR2 SASEGT. The CDR3 spells CASTRSSLPQHF. In DNA form, the CDR3 reads TGTGCCAGCACTCGCAGCTCCCTCCCCCAGCATTTT.